These 21 T cell receptor beta chains share one sample of origin, sequenced in a study of T cells in Graves' hyperthyroidism and ophthalmopathy. Amplification yielded TCR beta CDR3 regions, with RNA transcripts as the source. The HTBI primer set drove a first-round RT-PCR of the TCR CDR3. From the multiplex PCR reads, TCRdb called clonotypes with MiXCR, one entry per CDR3 protein. The table lists hundreds of thousands of distinct CDR3 sequences, 45% of them singletons. Specimen: peripheral blood or thyroid tissue (not recorded which). The receptors were gathered from an adult man with Graves' disease, either hyperthyroidism or ophthalmopathy (not recorded which).

This clonotype was seen ten or more times. The chain couples TRBV10-3 to TRBJ1-1; 8 bases fit TRBD1. Germline V gene lookup returns CDR1 ENHRY and CDR2 SYGVKD. V dropped 10 bases and J dropped 1; count of bases not matched to a gene: 5. This CDR3 has 13 amino acids. The CDR3 loop reads CATDRGENTEAFF. DNA of the CDR3: TGTGCCACTGACAGGGGCGAGAACACTGAAGCTTTCTTT.

The chain recombines TRBV15 with TRBJ1-2; D unresolved. CDR3 length: 12 residues. Germline V gene sequence: CDR1 LNHNV, CDR2 YYDKDF (reference sequence). Trimming took off 4 bases at V and 7 bases at J, with 10 bases between the two ends. The CDR3 here is CATSKGWGGYTF. The CDR3 bases are TGTGCCACCAGCAAAGGATGGGGTGGCTACACCTTC.

The rearrangement uses TRBV20-1 and TRBJ1-6; 7 bases are shared with TRBD1. Germline V lookup: CDR1 DFQATT, CDR2 SNEGSKA (reference sequence). Germline trimming cut 5 bases from V and 4 bases from J; bases unmatched to any gene: 5. The CDR3 is 14 amino acids. The CDR3 here is CSAPAGQYNSPLHF. The CDR3 DNA follows: TGCAGTGCTCCCGCGGGACAGTATAATTCACCCCTCCACTTT.

The genes are TRBV20-1 and TRBJ1-1; D gene ambiguous. The V and J ends lost 6 bases and 1 base respectively, with 12 bases between them. The CDR3 is made up of 13 amino acids. Germline assignment: CDR1 DFQATT and CDR2 SNEGSKA (reference sequence). The CDR3 coding sequence is TGCAGTGCCGCAAGCTCGGGGAACACTGAAGCTTTCTTT. Its protein product is CSAASSGNTEAFF.

Remarks on this clonotype: Compared with germline, one end of the junction differs, possibly owing to a read error. The CDR3 sequence is CASSAAGTGYGYTF. CDR3 sequence (DNA): TGTGCCAGCAGTGCAGCCGGGACAGGGTATGGCTACACCTTC. The chain uses TRBV10-3 and TRBJ1-2; TRBD1 matches 9 bases. Germline CDR1 is ENHRY and CDR2 is SYGVKD. CDR3 length: 14 amino acids.

This clonotype was counted many times. The chain links TRBV29-1 to TRBJ1-4; D call uncertain. In germline, CDR1 is SQVTM, CDR2 ANQGSEA. The CDR3 extends over 12 amino acids. Trimming pared 7 bases from V and 8 bases from J, leaving 14 bases between. This chain's CDR3 is CSARPEEEKLFF. For the CDR3, the DNA is TGCAGCGCCCGCCCCGAGGAGGAAAAACTGTTTTTT.

This clonotype was recorded many times. J is TRBJ1-1 and V is TRBV10-2; D gene unclear. This CDR3 comprises 13 residues. Germline values: CDR1 WSHSY, CDR2 SAAADI. V gave up 2 bases and J gave up 4 bases, with 8 bases separating them. The chain's CDR3 is CASSERVGTEAFF. The CDR3 region has the DNA TGCGCCAGCAGTGAGAGGGTGGGCACTGAAGCTTTCTTT.

As concerns this clonotype: A much larger clone is a single base away; this may be a read error. The chain couples TRBV7-9 to TRBJ1-2, with D perhaps matching TRBD1 (5 bases). V gave up 1 base and J gave up 7 bases, with 13 bases separating them. Germline V gene sequence: CDR1 SEHNR, CDR2 FQNEAQ (reference sequence). This CDR3 contains 14 residues. This chain's CDR3 is CASSLGDSDCGYTF. CDR3 nucleotide sequence: TGTGCCAGCAGCTTAGGCGACAGCGACTGTGGCTACACCTTC. The full variable domain, rest sourced from reference TRBV7-9 and TRBJ1-2, is DTGVSQNPRHKITKRGQNVTFRCDPISEHNRLYWYRQTLGQGPEFLTYFQNEAQLEKSRLLSDRFSAERPKGSFSTLEIQRTEQGDSAMYLCASSLGDSDCGYTFGSGTRLTVV.

This clonotype appeared many times. This rearrangement joins TRBV7-9 to TRBJ2-5, with 7 bases that match TRBD2. Trimming cost V 8 bases and J 5 bases; bases outside gene matches: 17. Germline CDR1 is SEHNR and CDR2 is FQNEAQ (reference sequence). The CDR3 has 16 amino acids. CDR3 coding DNA: TGTGCCAGCGCTCAACGGGGAGGGAGTCGTGAGGAGACCCAGTACTTC. Translation: CASAQRGGSREETQYF.

J is TRBJ1-4 and V is TRBV19; TRBD1 might be the D (6 bases). V was clipped by 4 bases and J by 8 bases, with 20 bases between them. CDR3 length: 16 residues. From germline, CDR1 is LNHDA and CDR2 SQIVND (reference sequence). CDR3 sequence: CASSTTGMGEEEKLFF. In DNA form, the CDR3 reads TGTGCCAGTAGTACTACAGGGATGGGGGAGGAGGAAAAACTGTTTTTT. The entire variable domain, with the rest obtained from reference TRBV19 and TRBJ1-4, is as follows: DGGITQSPKYLFRKEGQNVTLSCEQNLNHDAMYWYRQDPGQGLRLIYYSQIVNDFQKGDIAEGYSVSREKKESFPLTVTSAQKNPTAFYLCASSTTGMGEEEKLFFGSGTQLSVL.

In the case of this clonotype: This CDR3 is missing its conserved last phenylalanine or tryptophan, likely due to a read error. The chain has TRBV10-3 and TRBJ2-5; 12 positions match TRBD1. Germline assignment: CDR1 ENHRY and CDR2 SYGVKD. This CDR3 region has 14 residues. The V segment lost 4 bases and the J segment 5 bases; nucleotides outside the gene matches: 2. The CDR3 DNA follows: TGTGCCATCAGTGGTGGGACAGGGGGCGAGACCCAGTACTAC. Translating it yields CAISGGTGGETQYY.

This chain links TRBV19 with TRBJ1-2, with D maybe TRBD1 (5 bases). Between the trimmed V and J ends, which lost 3 bases and 3 bases, there was a span of 11 bases. Germline CDR1 is LNHDA and CDR2 is SQIVND (reference sequence). This CDR3 has 14 residues. The CDR3 nucleotides read TGTGCCAGTAGTATGGGGGATAGGGACTATGGCTACACCTTC. Translation gives CASSMGDRDYGYTF.

About this clonotype: It may be a read error: a sequence one base away is much more abundant. The genes are TRBV29-1 and TRBJ1-1; perhaps TRBD1 as D (5 bases). This CDR3 comprises 11 residues. The V gene's germline CDR1 is SQVTM and CDR2 ANQGSEA. Here the CDR3 reads CSHRISTEAFF. The CDR3 DNA follows: TGCTCTCACAGGATTAGCACTGAAGCTTTCTTT.

The DNA for the CDR3 is TGTGCCACCAGTTACGGCATCAATCAGCCCCAGCATTTT. It translates to CATSYGINQPQHF. The rearrangement links TRBV24-1 to TRBJ1-5; D unclear. In germline, CDR1 is KGHDR, CDR2 SFDVKD. The CDR3 totals 13 residues. V was clipped by 6 bases and J by 3 bases, with 8 bases between them.

This clonotype was seen repeatedly, ten times or more. The chain joins TRBV7-9 to TRBJ2-7; the D call may be TRBD1 or TRBD2 (5 bases each). This CDR3 spans 15 amino acids. The V end was cut by 4 bases, the J end by 3 bases, with 16 bases between. Germline CDR1 SEHNR, CDR2 FQNEAQ (reference sequence). CDR3 bases: TGTGCCAGCAGCTCCACTACGGGACGAAACTACGAGCAGTACTTC. Translating it yields CASSSTTGRNYEQYF.

This clonotype showed up many times. This chain uses TRBV19 with TRBJ2-7; no reliable D call. Per the germline V gene, CDR1 is LNHDA and CDR2 is SQIVND (reference sequence). Trimming stripped 8 bases from V and 1 base from J, with 12 bases between. The CDR3 is 13 amino acids. The CDR3 region has the DNA TGTGCCAGTCAGGACGGCGATTCCTACGAGCAGTACTTC. Translation gives CASQDGDSYEQYF.

Concerning this clonotype itself: One end of the junction does not line up with germline, which may come from a read error. This chain joins TRBV7-9 and TRBJ1-1; TRBD1 might be the D (5 bases). CDR1 is SEHNR, CDR2 FQNEAQ, per germline (reference sequence). The CDR3 extends over 14 amino acids. The CDR3 loop is CASSPDGGNTEALF. DNA for the CDR3: TGTGCCAGCAGCCCCGATGGGGGGAACACTGAAGCTTTGTTT.

This clonotype was counted many times. The genes are TRBV7-6 and TRBJ1-1; the D is unclear. Trimming shortened V by 2 bases and J by 1 base, and 5 bases separated the two germline ends. Germline CDR1 SGHVS, CDR2 FNYEAQ. The CDR3 length is 13 residues. The CDR3 is CASSLSENTEAFF. For the CDR3, the DNA is TGTGCCAGCAGCTTATCAGAGAACACTGAAGCTTTCTTT.

V and J are TRBV6-5 and TRBJ1-2; no clear D gene. This CDR3 contains 16 residues. CDR1 is MNHEY and CDR2 is SVGAGI in the germline V gene. The V and J ends lost 0 bases and 2 bases respectively, with 13 bases between them. CDR3 DNA sequence: TGTGCCAGCAGTTACTCGAACAAACCGAAAAACTATGGCTACACCTTC. Translation: CASSYSNKPKNYGYTF.

A single count supports this clonotype. V gene TRBV20-1 combines with J gene TRBJ2-7; 13 nucleotides match TRBD2. CDR1 DFQATT and CDR2 SNEGSKA come from the germline V gene (reference sequence). The CDR3 extends over 17 amino acids. V was clipped by 1 base and J by 2 bases; unmatched bases: 8. The CDR3 loop is CSARALAGTSGAYEQYF. DNA for the CDR3: TGCAGTGCTAGAGCCCTGGCCGGGACTAGCGGGGCCTACGAGCAGTACTTC.

This chain uses TRBV7-9 with TRBJ2-7; 8 positions agree with TRBD1. This CDR3 spans 14 amino acids. Looked up from germline, CDR1 is SEHNR and CDR2 is FQNEAQ (reference sequence). V shed 5 bases, J shed 2 bases, and the junction held 5 bases outside the gene matches. The CDR3 DNA reads as TGTGCCAGCAGCACCCGGACAGGGCCCTACGAGCAGTACTTC. It yields the protein CASSTRTGPYEQYF.